The 7 T cell receptor beta chains listed next were all sequenced from one sample in a study of shared clonotypes between healthy human individuals. Profiled with immunoSEQ multiplex PCR; TCRdb holds only in-frame clones, not every one. The table records roughly 2.1 million clones, approximately 94% of them present only once. Terminally differentiated effector memory CD45RA+ cells were left out of the naive CD8 fraction, which was CD45RO-negative and positively selected for CCR7. The sequencing sample was made of naive CD8+ T cells from PBMCs. The origin of the receptors is a man between 18 and 35 years old in good health. Some clones in this sample may be carry-over from other donors' samples.

The CDR3 loop is CAIKGAQGTSYEQYF. Written as DNA, the CDR3 is TGTGCCATCAAGGGGGCCCAGGGGACTAGTTACGAGCAGTACTTC. This chain joins TRBV10-3 and TRBJ2-7; tentative D call: TRBD2 (8 bases). Germline assignment: CDR1 ENHRY and CDR2 SYGVKD. V was cut by 7 bases and J by 4 bases, with 20 bases left in between. The CDR3 runs 15 residues.

The chain links TRBV11-2 to TRBJ1-1, with D unclear. Germline values: CDR1 SGHAT, CDR2 FQNNGV. Trimming shortened V by 1 base and J by 6 bases, and 6 bases separated the two germline ends. The CDR3 contains 12 residues. CDR3 nucleotide sequence: TGTGCCAGCAGCTTAGTTGCCTCTGAAGCTTTCTTT. Its protein product is CASSLVASEAFF.

V and J are TRBV5-1 and TRBJ2-7, with D perhaps assigned TRBD1 or TRBD2 (5 bases each). The V end was cut by 1 base, the J end by 0 bases, with 11 bases between. CDR1 and CDR2 (germline): SGHRS, YFSETQ. The CDR3 loop spans 15 amino acids. CDR3 DNA sequence: TGCGCCAGCAGCTTGAGTGGGGGATACTCCTACGAGCAGTACTTC. Protein product: CASSLSGGYSYEQYF. Drawing the rest from reference TRBV5-1 and TRBJ2-7, the complete variable domain is KAGVTQTPRYLIKTRGQQVTLSCSPISGHRSVSWYQQTPGQGLQFLFEYFSETQRNKGNFPGRFSGRQFSNSRSEMNVSTLELGDSALYLCASSLSGGYSYEQYFGPGTRLTVT.

The CDR3 nucleotides read TGTGCCAGCAGTCCGACAGGGAGGTTGGGCTATGGCTACACCTTC. This sequence encodes CASSPTGRLGYGYTF. The chain recombines TRBV27 with TRBJ1-2; TRBD1 aligns across 7 bases. The J segment lost 4 bases and the V segment lost 5 bases, leaving 10 bases of the junction unmatched. The CDR3 sequence is 15 residues long. From germline, CDR1 is MNHEY and CDR2 SMNVEV (reference sequence).

V usage is TRBV7-3 and J usage is TRBJ1-1; 8 nucleotides align to TRBD1. Germline assignment: CDR1 SGHTA and CDR2 FQGTGA. Germline trimming cut 5 bases from V and 2 bases from J; bases unmatched to any gene: 7. CDR3 size: 15 residues. The CDR3 is CASSMTGVGNTEAFF. The DNA of the CDR3 is TGTGCCAGCAGCATGACAGGGGTGGGAAACACTGAAGCTTTCTTT.

Only a few counts were recorded for this clone. The chain combines TRBV19 with TRBJ1-2, with no clear D. V lost 4 bases, J lost 5 bases, and 5 bases lay in between. This CDR3 spans 11 amino acids. Germline V gives CDR1 LNHDA, CDR2 SQIVND (reference sequence). This CDR3 reads CASSNGYGYTF. DNA of the CDR3: TGTGCCAGTAGTAACGGTTATGGCTACACCTTC.

The chain uses TRBV7-6 and TRBJ1-4; D unresolved. The V and J ends lost 7 bases and 3 bases respectively, with 9 bases between them. The CDR3 covers 13 residues. Per germline, CDR1 SGHVS and CDR2 FNYEAQ. The DNA for the CDR3 is TGTGCCAGCATGGGCGGACCTAATGAAAAACTGTTTTTT. Encoded protein: CASMGGPNEKLFF.